The table lists the clone carrying this T cell receptor beta chain with a count of one. These data come from a study of cytomegalovirus exposure and HLA in healthy donors. The CDR3 is 17 residues long. CDR1 is KGHSH and CDR2 is LQKENI in the germline V gene. V was pared by 3 bases and J by 0 bases, with 10 bases of the junction left unmatched. Primers included in the PCR were 60 Vbeta and 13 Jbeta primers. Sequencing used immunoSEQ multiplex PCR; TCRdb keeps in-frame clones, though not all of them. The repertoire holds about 55,000 clones, with about 80% as singletons. The source material was PBMCs. The source of this sequence is a female donor in good health and CMV-seronegative. J is TRBJ1-1 and V is TRBV18, with TRBD1 matching over 7 bases. The CDR3 region has the DNA TGTGCCAGCTCACCTTTGGACAGGCTTTACATGAACACTGAAGCTTTCTTT. Residues: CASSPLDRLYMNTEAFF.